The text below deals with one TCR beta chain. Recipients boosted at about 4 weeks or about 12 weeks are pooled. The sample originates from a study of T cell responses to AZD1222 COVID-19 vaccine. The ends were cut back, 1 base at V and 4 bases at J, with 11 bases in the middle. This CDR3 spans 15 amino acids. The germline V gene has CDR1 SGHRS and CDR2 YFSETQ. Some clones are missing from TCRdb's copy, which holds only in-frame ones; the method was immunoSEQ multiplex PCR. The data contain some 250,000 clones, around 93% of them singletons. This sequence originates from an adult who received the AZD1222 COVID-19 vaccine. J is TRBJ2-2 and V is TRBV5-1; D gene ambiguous. The source material was peripheral blood, sampled 28 days after the second AZD1222 dose. CDR3 in amino acids: CASSLLPPGTGELFF. The CDR3 nucleotides are TGCGCCAGCAGCTTGCTCCCGCCGGGCACCGGGGAGCTGTTTTTT. Together with reference TRBV5-1 and TRBJ2-2, the CDR3 gives the full variable domain: KAGVTQTPRYLIKTRGQQVTLSCSPISGHRSVSWYQQTPGQGLQFLFEYFSETQRNKGNFPGRFSGRQFSNSRSEMNVSTLELGDSALYLCASSLLPPGTGELFFGEGSRLTVL.